A selection of T cell receptor beta chains follows, all from one sample in a study of blood T cell repertoires in COVID-19. Method: immunoSEQ multiplex PCR; TCRdb's copy keeps in-frame clones and lacks some. Of about 140,000 clones listed, roughly 80% are singletons. The sample was peripheral blood. These receptors were collected from a woman aged 55-75 years with acute or convalescent COVID-19. The CDR3 runs from the conserved cysteine through the conserved F or W. D genes are given only for firm matches. Not all rows give a size; the values are once, few, many and, for expanded clones, a class.

j_call: TRBJ1-2
v_call: TRBV28
d_call: TRBD1
clone_size: -
cdr3_aa: CASLTGGYGYTF
cdr3_nt: TGTGCCAGCCTGACAGGGGGCTATGGCTACACCTTC

j_call: TRBJ2-1
v_call: TRBV9
d_call: -
clone_size: -
cdr3_aa: CASSVDGRYNEQFF
cdr3_nt: TGTGCCAGCAGCGTAGATGGCAGGTACAATGAGCAGTTCTTC

j_call: TRBJ1-5
v_call: TRBV30
d_call: -
clone_size: -
cdr3_aa: CAWSYPGQPQHF
cdr3_nt: TGTGCCTGGAGTTATCCGGGGCAGCCCCAGCATTTT

j_call: TRBJ1-1
v_call: TRBV6-6
d_call: -
clone_size: -
cdr3_aa: CASSQLAGNTEAFF
cdr3_nt: TGTGCCAGCAGTCAACTCGCGGGGAACACTGAAGCTTTCTTT

j_call: TRBJ2-1
v_call: TRBV13
d_call: TRBD2
clone_size: -
cdr3_aa: CASSLALAGVDEQFF
cdr3_nt: TGTGCCAGCAGCTTAGCACTAGCGGGAGTAGATGAGCAGTTCTTC

j_call: TRBJ1-5
v_call: TRBV6-5
d_call: TRBD1
clone_size: -
cdr3_aa: CASSYSTGNQPQHF
cdr3_nt: TGTGCCAGCAGTTACTCGACAGGGAATCAGCCCCAGCATTTT

j_call: TRBJ2-7
v_call: TRBV2
d_call: TRBD2
clone_size: -
cdr3_aa: CASKGLAYEQYF
cdr3_nt: TGTGCCAGCAAGGGACTAGCTTACGAGCAGTACTTC

j_call: TRBJ2-7
v_call: TRBV11-3
d_call: TRBD1
clone_size: once
cdr3_aa: CASSLGQGFDEQYF
cdr3_nt: TGTGCCAGCAGCTTAGGACAGGGATTCGACGAGCAGTACTTC

j_call: TRBJ2-5
v_call: TRBV2
d_call: -
clone_size: -
cdr3_aa: CATTAVQETQYF
cdr3_nt: TGTGCCACGACGGCGGTCCAAGAGACCCAGTACTTC

j_call: TRBJ2-5
v_call: TRBV5-1
d_call: -
clone_size: -
cdr3_aa: CASSGGRAGETQYF
cdr3_nt: TGCGCCAGCAGCGGGGGTCGAGCGGGAGAGACCCAGTACTTC

j_call: TRBJ1-5
v_call: TRBV7-2
d_call: -
clone_size: -
cdr3_aa: CASSLIDVRQPQHF
cdr3_nt: TGTGCCAGCAGCTTAATAGATGTACGTCAGCCCCAGCATTTT

j_call: TRBJ2-1
v_call: TRBV6-5
d_call: -
clone_size: -
cdr3_aa: CASISPGSAQFF
cdr3_nt: TGTGCCAGCATCTCGCCCGGTAGTGCGCAGTTCTTC

j_call: TRBJ2-1
v_call: TRBV11-3
d_call: -
clone_size: few
cdr3_aa: CASSSRQYNEQFF
cdr3_nt: TGTGCCAGCAGCTCCAGACAGTACAATGAGCAGTTCTTC

j_call: TRBJ1-5
v_call: TRBV28
d_call: TRBD1
clone_size: -
cdr3_aa: CASSLFLDRGNQPQHF
cdr3_nt: TGTGCCAGCAGTTTGTTCCTTGACAGGGGTAATCAGCCCCAGCATTTT

j_call: TRBJ2-7
v_call: TRBV28
d_call: TRBD2
clone_size: -
cdr3_aa: CASRSGSSYEQYF
cdr3_nt: TGTGCCAGCAGGAGCGGGAGCTCCTACGAGCAGTACTTC

j_call: TRBJ1-6
v_call: TRBV28
d_call: TRBD1
clone_size: -
cdr3_aa: CASSPPRTGNSPLHF
cdr3_nt: TGTGCCAGCAGTCCGCCGAGGACAGGCAATTCACCCCTCCACTTT

j_call: TRBJ2-7
v_call: TRBV18
d_call: -
clone_size: -
cdr3_aa: CASSGDIYEQYF
cdr3_nt: TGTGCCAGCTCAGGGGACATCTACGAGCAGTACTTC

j_call: TRBJ1-1
v_call: TRBV30
d_call: -
clone_size: -
cdr3_aa: CAWGDGVNTEAFF
cdr3_nt: TGTGCCTGGGGGGACGGGGTGAACACTGAAGCTTTCTTT

j_call: TRBJ2-1
v_call: TRBV9
d_call: -
clone_size: -
cdr3_aa: CASTQGNSGLYNEQFF
cdr3_nt: TGTGCCAGCACCCAGGGGAATTCGGGACTATACAATGAGCAGTTCTTC

j_call: TRBJ2-1
v_call: TRBV18
d_call: TRBD1
clone_size: -
cdr3_aa: CASSLIQGYNEQFF
cdr3_nt: TGTGCCAGCTCACTAATACAGGGGTACAATGAGCAGTTCTTC

j_call: TRBJ2-7
v_call: TRBV18
d_call: TRBD1
clone_size: -
cdr3_aa: CASSEPGTGIGPGEQYF
cdr3_nt: TGTGCCAGCTCCGAGCCCGGGACAGGGATCGGCCCGGGAGAGCAGTACTTC

j_call: TRBJ2-3
v_call: TRBV5-1
d_call: TRBD1
clone_size: -
cdr3_aa: CASSSGTVRSTDTQYF
cdr3_nt: TGCGCCAGCAGCTCCGGGACAGTAAGAAGCACAGATACGCAGTATTTT

j_call: TRBJ1-1
v_call: TRBV28
d_call: -
clone_size: -
cdr3_aa: CASSLGRVTEAFF
cdr3_nt: TGTGCCAGCAGTTTGGGCAGGGTCACTGAAGCTTTCTTT

j_call: TRBJ2-7
v_call: TRBV12-3/TRBV12-4
d_call: -
clone_size: -
cdr3_aa: CASSLGLPYEQYF
cdr3_nt: TGTGCCAGCAGTTTAGGACTACCCTACGAGCAGTACTTC

j_call: TRBJ2-7
v_call: TRBV24-1
d_call: -
clone_size: -
cdr3_aa: CATSRGSSSYEQYF
cdr3_nt: TGTGCCACCAGTAGGGGTTCAAGCTCCTACGAGCAGTACTTC